The 3 T cell receptor beta chains listed next were all sequenced from one sample in a study of blood T cell repertoires in COVID-19. Profiling relied on immunoSEQ multiplex PCR, and the TCRdb table lists in-frame clones only, not all of them. Among roughly 90,000 clones listed, roughly 79% were seen once. The specimen was peripheral blood. The receptors originated from a human donor in a cohort sampled during active COVID-19.

This chain links TRBV28 with TRBJ2-1, with 8 positions matching TRBD1. In germline, CDR1 is MDHEN, CDR2 SYDVKM. This CDR3 contains 14 residues. With 6 bases clipped from V and 9 bases from J, the junction kept 10 bases outside the gene matches. The CDR3 region has the DNA TGTGCCAGCAGGGCGACAGGGGTGGCCGCTGAGCAGTTCTTC. Translated: CASRATGVAAEQFF.

The chain uses TRBV19 and TRBJ2-1, with 9 bases aligning to TRBD2. The trim removed 8 bases at V and 7 bases at J, leaving 12 bases unmatched. CDR3 size: 15 residues. Germline V gene data show CDR1 as LNHDA and CDR2 as SQIVND (reference sequence). The DNA for the CDR3 is TGTGCCAGTTCCACGGGAAGCGGGAGGCCTAATGAGCAGTTCTTC. Protein sequence: CASSTGSGRPNEQFF.

The rearrangement uses TRBV5-4 and TRBJ1-1; TRBD1 is a possible D gene (5 bases). In germline, CDR1 is SGHNT, CDR2 YYREEE (reference sequence). The CDR3 loop spans 14 amino acids. The V gene lost 4 bases and the J gene lost 3 bases, with 13 bases spanning the gap. The CDR3, as DNA: TGTGCCAGCAGCCGGGACCGGGGGGACACTGAAGCTTTCTTT. As protein: CASSRDRGDTEAFF.